This T cell receptor (beta chain) appears in the sequencing data of a study of cytomegalovirus exposure and HLA in healthy donors. At the level of the study: Earlier sequencing of 150 million to 200 million T cells yielded roughly 120 million unique TCR beta sequences. General study findings and limits: TCR beta sequences numbering around 15,000 were associated with HLA alleles at 0.05 false discovery rate in a later analysis. Accurate prediction of HLA-A and HLA-B alleles (for most subjects) was reportedly achieved from TCR beta sequences.

V lost 9 bases to trimming and J lost 1 base; unmatched junction nucleotides: 6. CDR3 size: 15 residues. CDR1 and CDR2 (germline): SGHTA, FQGNSA. As for this clone: Its antigen is still unknown.

Use of 60 Vbeta and 13 Jbeta primers characterized the PCR. TCRdb keeps only in-frame clones here, not all; method: immunoSEQ multiplex PCR. The sample records 110,000 to 150,000 clones, around 80% being singletons. The source is a man aged 40-49 years in good health and CMV-seronegative. What was sequenced was PBMCs. The chain joins TRBV7-2 to TRBJ2-6; TRBD1 aligns across 7 bases. CDR3 DNA sequence: TGTGCCAGTGGGACAGCTTTATCTGGGGCCAACGTCCTGACTTTC. Protein product: CASGTALSGANVLTF.